In this sample, the clone carrying this T cell receptor (beta chain) turned up a few times. Antigen: not known. Trimming cost V 3 bases and J 1 base; bases outside gene matches: 9. The CDR3 totals 17 residues. From germline, CDR1 is DFQATT and CDR2 SNEGSKA (reference sequence). These data come from a study of molecular identifiers for immune sequencing clone quantification. About the study: Replicates involved a five-way split of RNA from approximately 20,000 or 100,000 naive CD8 cells, with sequencing of four. General study results and limits: More than 98% of effector molecules, versus under 1% of naive-cell molecules, belonged to clones above 20 RNA copies.

Naive CD8 libraries used about 19,000 to 1,000,000 sorted cells and 10%, 30% or 50% RNA. The CD8+CD4-CCR7+CD45RA+ phenotype defined the sorted naive CD8 T cells. TCRdb re-called the PCR reads with MiXCR, one entry per CDR3 protein. The sample holds some 580,000 distinct CDR3 sequences, 25% seen once. The TCR sequence derives from a human donor in good health. Some libraries in this study had Jurkat cell RNA spiked in. The sample taken for sequencing was naive CD8+ T cells from blood, with Jurkat cell RNA spiked in. Subset denoted: FACS-sorted CD8+CD4-CCR7+CD45RA+ naive T cells. The rearrangement links TRBV20-1 to TRBJ1-5, with TRBD1 matching 10 bases. The CDR3 DNA sequence: TGCAGTGCTAGCGACGGACAGGGGGGAGTAAGCAATCAGCCCCAGCATTTT. This sequence encodes CSASDGQGGVSNQPQHF.